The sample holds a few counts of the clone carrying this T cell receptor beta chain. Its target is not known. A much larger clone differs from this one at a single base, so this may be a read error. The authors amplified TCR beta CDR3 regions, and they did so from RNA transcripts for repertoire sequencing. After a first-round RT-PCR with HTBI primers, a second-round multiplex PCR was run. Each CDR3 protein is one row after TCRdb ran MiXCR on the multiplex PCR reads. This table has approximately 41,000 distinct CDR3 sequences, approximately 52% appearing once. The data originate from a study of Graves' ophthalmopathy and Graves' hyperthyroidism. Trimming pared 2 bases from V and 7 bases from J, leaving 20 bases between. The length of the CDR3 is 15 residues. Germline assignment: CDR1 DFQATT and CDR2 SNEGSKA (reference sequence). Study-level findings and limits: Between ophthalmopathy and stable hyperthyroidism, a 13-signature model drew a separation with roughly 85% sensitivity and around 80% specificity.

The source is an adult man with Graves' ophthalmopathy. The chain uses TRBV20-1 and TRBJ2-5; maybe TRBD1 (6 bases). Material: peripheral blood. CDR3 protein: CSARPWTADRGTQYF. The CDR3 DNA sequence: TGCAGTGCTAGACCCTGGACAGCCGATCGGGGGACCCAGTACTTC.